These 6 T cell receptor beta chains were sequenced from one sample in a study of T cell repertoires in cytomegalovirus infection. MiXCR, run by TCRdb on the reads, gives a single entry per CDR3 protein. The repertoire has fewer than 550,000 distinct CDR3 sequences, around 10% of them found once; the top ten carry 9.5% to 13%. The sequencing sample was made of PBMCs. The source of these receptors is a human donor in good health (CMV status not recorded). Some clones in this sample may be carry-over from other donors' samples.

This clonotype occurred many times. The J gene is TRBJ2-1, the V gene TRBV7-6; the match to TRBD1 covers 9 bases. The CDR3 extends over 15 amino acids. V lost 5 bases to trimming and J lost 4 bases; unmatched junction nucleotides: 6. Germline V gene lookup returns CDR1 SGHVS and CDR2 FNYEAQ. The CDR3 nucleotides are TGTGCCAGCAGCGAGAGGGGACAGGGATACAATGAGCAGTTCTTC. This translates into CASSERGQGYNEQFF.

This clonotype was seen repeatedly, ten times or more. The chain couples TRBV19 to TRBJ1-4; no definite D call. From germline, CDR1 is LNHDA and CDR2 SQIVND (reference sequence). V lost 6 bases to trimming and J lost 7 bases, with 6 bases between them. This CDR3 spans 11 amino acids. The CDR3: CASRQVEKLFF. In DNA, the CDR3 is TGTGCCAGTAGACAAGTTGAAAAACTGTTTTTT.

This clonotype was seen ten or more times. The rearrangement uses TRBV27 and TRBJ1-2; D is undetermined. V was cut by 2 bases and J by 4 bases, with 17 bases left in between. This CDR3 is built from 16 residues. Germline V gene lookup returns CDR1 MNHEY and CDR2 SMNVEV (reference sequence). The CDR3 DNA reads as TGTGCCAGCAGTTTAAAGGGAGGAGGGCGGATCTATGGCTACACCTTC. This gives the protein CASSLKGGGRIYGYTF.

This clonotype was observed many times. The chain joins TRBV5-5 to TRBJ2-3; possibly TRBD1 for D (6 bases). Trimming left V 2 bases short and J 7 bases short, with 17 bases between. Germline CDR1 and CDR2: SGHKS and YYEKEE (reference sequence). This CDR3 has 15 amino acids. The CDR3 nucleotides read TGTGCCAGCAGCTTATCGACAGGACTTGCCAATACGCAGTATTTT. Residues: CASSLSTGLANTQYF.

The table lists this clonotype with many counts. V is TRBV6-1 and J is TRBJ2-5, with TRBD1 matching 8 bases. This CDR3 has 18 amino acids. V was clipped by 4 bases and J by 1 base; unmatched bases: 14. Germline CDR1 MNHNS, CDR2 SASEGT. Here the CDR3 DNA reads TGTGCCAGCAGTGGAATAGGACAGGGTCGTACCGTCCAAGAGACCCAGTACTTC. This gives the protein CASSGIGQGRTVQETQYF.

This clonotype was detected only a few times. The rearrangement uses TRBV28 and TRBJ1-4, with 8 bases aligning to TRBD1. This CDR3 spans 13 amino acids. Germline trimming cut 11 bases from V and 6 bases from J; bases unmatched to any gene: 8. CDR1 is MDHEN, CDR2 SYDVKM, per germline. The CDR3 nucleotides read TGTGCCGGACAGGGTCGGCGGGATGAAAAACTGTTTTTT. It codes for CAGQGRRDEKLFF.